This TCR beta chain derives from a study of blood T cells in healthy people across ages. Study outcomes and limitations: Among long-lived donors, naive CD4+ cells were more numerous and diversity higher than in aged donors.

There were healthy Caucasian individuals from Russia, aged about 6 to 90, serving as donors. On this clonotype: Antigen: not known.

Sample-barcoded 5' priming and a J-beta primer mix drove a second PCR of 7 to 11 cycles. All samples yielded 2.5 million or more CDR3-containing paired-end reads. Each CDR3 protein is one row after TCRdb ran MiXCR on the 5' RACE reads. The sample yields fewer than 2,000,000 distinct CDR3 sequences, roughly 30% seen once. Germline lookup yields CDR1 GTSNPN and CDR2 SVGIG (reference sequence). This CDR3 region has 15 residues. V shed 1 base, J shed 8 bases, and the junction held 6 bases outside the gene matches. Sequencing input: blood. This chain links TRBV30 with TRBJ2-1; the match to TRBD1 covers 12 bases. The clonotype was recovered from a young woman in good health. The CDR3 region is CAWSAGTGGLDEQFF. CDR3 bases: TGTGCCTGGAGTGCCGGGACAGGGGGCCTGGATGAGCAGTTCTTC.